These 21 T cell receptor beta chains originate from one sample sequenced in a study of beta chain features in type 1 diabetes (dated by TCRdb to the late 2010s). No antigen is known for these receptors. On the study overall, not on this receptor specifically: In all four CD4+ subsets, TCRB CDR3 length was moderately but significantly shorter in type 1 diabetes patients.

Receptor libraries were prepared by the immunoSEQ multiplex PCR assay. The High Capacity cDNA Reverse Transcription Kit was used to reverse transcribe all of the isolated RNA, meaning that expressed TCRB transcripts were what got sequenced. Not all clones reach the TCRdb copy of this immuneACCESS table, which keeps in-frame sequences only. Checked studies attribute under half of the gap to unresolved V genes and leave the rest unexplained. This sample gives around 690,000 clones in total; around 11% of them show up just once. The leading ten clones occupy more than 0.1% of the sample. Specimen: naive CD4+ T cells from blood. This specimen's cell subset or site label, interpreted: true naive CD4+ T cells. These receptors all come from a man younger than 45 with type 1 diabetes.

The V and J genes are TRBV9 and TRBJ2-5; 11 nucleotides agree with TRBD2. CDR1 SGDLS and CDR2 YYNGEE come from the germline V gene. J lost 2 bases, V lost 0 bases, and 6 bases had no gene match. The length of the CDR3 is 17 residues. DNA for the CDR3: TGTGCCAGCAGCGTAGCTCTGACTAGCGGGGAACAAGAGACCCAGTACTTC. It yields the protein CASSVALTSGEQETQYF. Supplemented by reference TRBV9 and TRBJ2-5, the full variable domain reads DSGVTQTPKHLITATGQRVTLRCSPRSGDLSVYWYQQSLDQGLQFLIQYYNGEERAKGNILERFSAQQFPDLHSELNLSSLELGDSALYFCASSVALTSGEQETQYFGPGTRLLVL.

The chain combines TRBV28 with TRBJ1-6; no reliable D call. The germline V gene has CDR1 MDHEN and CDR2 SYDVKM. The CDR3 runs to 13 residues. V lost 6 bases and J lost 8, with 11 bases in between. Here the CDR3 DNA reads TGTGCCAGCAGCCTAGGCCGAGATTCACCCCTCCACTTT. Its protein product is CASSLGRDSPLHF.

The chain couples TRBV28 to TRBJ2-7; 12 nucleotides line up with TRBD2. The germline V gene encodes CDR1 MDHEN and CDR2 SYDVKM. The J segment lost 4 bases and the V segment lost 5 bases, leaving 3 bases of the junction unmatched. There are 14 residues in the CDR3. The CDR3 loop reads CASSPTSGGYEQYF. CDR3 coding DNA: TGTGCCAGCAGTCCCACTAGCGGGGGGTACGAGCAGTACTTC.

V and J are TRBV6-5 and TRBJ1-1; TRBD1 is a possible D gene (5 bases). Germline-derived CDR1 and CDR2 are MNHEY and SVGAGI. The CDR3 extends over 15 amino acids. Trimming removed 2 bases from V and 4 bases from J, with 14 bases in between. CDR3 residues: CASSYKYRTSTEAFF. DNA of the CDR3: TGTGCCAGCAGTTACAAGTACAGGACAAGCACTGAAGCTTTCTTT.

The CDR3 protein is CASSQDRARGNEQFF. In DNA form, the CDR3 reads TGCGCCAGCAGCCAAGATCGAGCGAGGGGGAATGAGCAGTTCTTC. V usage is TRBV4-3 and J usage is TRBJ2-1; TRBD1 might be the D (6 bases). Trimming removed 0 bases from V and 7 bases from J, with 13 bases in between. Germline CDR1 LGHNA, CDR2 YSLEER. The CDR3 length is 15 residues.

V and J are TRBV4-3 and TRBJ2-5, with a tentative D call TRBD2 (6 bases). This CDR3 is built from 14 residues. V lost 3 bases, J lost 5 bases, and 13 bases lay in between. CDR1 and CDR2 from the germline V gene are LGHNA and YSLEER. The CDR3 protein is CASSQGTPPETQYF. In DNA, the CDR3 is TGCGCCAGCAGCCAGGGGACTCCTCCGGAGACCCAGTACTTC.

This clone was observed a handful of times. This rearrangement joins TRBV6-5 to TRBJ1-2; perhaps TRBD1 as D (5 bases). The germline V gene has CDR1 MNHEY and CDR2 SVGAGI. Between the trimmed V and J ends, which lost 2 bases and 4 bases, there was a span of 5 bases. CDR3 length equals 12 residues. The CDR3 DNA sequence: TGTGCCAGCAGTTACCAGGGCTATGGCTACACCTTC. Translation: CASSYQGYGYTF.

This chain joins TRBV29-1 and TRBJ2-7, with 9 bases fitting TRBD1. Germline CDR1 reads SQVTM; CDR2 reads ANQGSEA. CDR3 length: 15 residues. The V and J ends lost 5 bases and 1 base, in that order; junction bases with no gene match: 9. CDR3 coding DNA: TGCAGCGTTCTGTTCCGGGACAGGGCTTCCTACGAGCAGTACTTC. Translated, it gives CSVLFRDRASYEQYF.

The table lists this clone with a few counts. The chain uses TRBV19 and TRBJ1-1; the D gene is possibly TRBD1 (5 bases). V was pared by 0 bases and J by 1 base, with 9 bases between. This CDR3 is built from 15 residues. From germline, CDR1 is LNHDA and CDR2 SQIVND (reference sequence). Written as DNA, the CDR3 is TGTGCCAGTAGTATAGAGGTAGGGGCGAACACTGAAGCTTTCTTT. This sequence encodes CASSIEVGANTEAFF.

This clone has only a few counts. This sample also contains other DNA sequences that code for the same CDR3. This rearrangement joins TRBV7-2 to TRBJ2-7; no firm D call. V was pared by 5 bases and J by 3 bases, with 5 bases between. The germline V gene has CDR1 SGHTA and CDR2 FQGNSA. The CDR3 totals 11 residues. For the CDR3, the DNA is TGTGCCAGCAGCCTTAACTACGAGCAGTACTTC. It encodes CASSLNYEQYF.

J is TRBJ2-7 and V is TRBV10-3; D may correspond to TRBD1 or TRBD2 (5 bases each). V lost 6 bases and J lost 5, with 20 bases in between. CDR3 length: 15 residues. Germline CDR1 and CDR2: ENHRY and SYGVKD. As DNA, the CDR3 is TGTGCCATCAGGGGGTCCGGGGCCACAGCCAACGAGCAGTACTTC. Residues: CAIRGSGATANEQYF.

The CDR3 DNA follows: TGTGCCAGCAGCTTATCGGGGGGCCGTGCAGATACGCAGTATTTT. Its translation is CASSLSGGRADTQYF. The V gene is TRBV7-2, the J gene TRBJ2-3, with a weak D call TRBD2 (7 bases). V was pared by 2 bases and J by 4 bases, with 13 bases between. The CDR3 runs to 15 residues. Germline values: CDR1 SGHTA, CDR2 FQGNSA. Complete variable domain (other parts from reference TRBV7-2 and TRBJ2-3): GAGVSQSPSNKVTEKGKDVELRCDPISGHTALYWYRQSLGQGLEFLIYFQGNSAPDKSGLPSDRFSAERTGGSVSTLTIQRTQQEDSAVYLCASSLSGGRADTQYFGPGTRLTVL.

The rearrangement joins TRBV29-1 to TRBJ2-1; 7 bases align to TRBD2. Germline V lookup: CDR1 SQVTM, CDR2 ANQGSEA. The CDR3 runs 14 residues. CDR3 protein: CTMDRTSSYNEQFF. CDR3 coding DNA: TGCACCATGGATCGGACTAGCTCCTACAATGAGCAGTTCTTC.

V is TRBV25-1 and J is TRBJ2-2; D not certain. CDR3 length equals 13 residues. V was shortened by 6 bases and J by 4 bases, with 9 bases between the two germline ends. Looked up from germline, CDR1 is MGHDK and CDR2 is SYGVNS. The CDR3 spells CASRTPGTGELFF. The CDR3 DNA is TGTGCCAGCAGGACCCCGGGCACCGGGGAGCTGTTTTTT.

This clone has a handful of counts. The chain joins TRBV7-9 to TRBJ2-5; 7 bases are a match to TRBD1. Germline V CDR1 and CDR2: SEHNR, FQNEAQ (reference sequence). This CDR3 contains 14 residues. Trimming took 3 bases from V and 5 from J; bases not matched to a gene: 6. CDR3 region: CASSFAGTAETQYF. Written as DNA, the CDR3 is TGTGCCAGCAGCTTTGCTGGGACAGCCGAGACCCAGTACTTC.

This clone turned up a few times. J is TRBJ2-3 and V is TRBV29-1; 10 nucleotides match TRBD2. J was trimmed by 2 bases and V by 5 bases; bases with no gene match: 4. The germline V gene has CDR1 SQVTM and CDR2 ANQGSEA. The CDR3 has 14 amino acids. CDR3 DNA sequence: TGCAGCGTTTCAACTAGCGGGGCCACAGATACGCAGTATTTT. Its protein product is CSVSTSGATDTQYF.

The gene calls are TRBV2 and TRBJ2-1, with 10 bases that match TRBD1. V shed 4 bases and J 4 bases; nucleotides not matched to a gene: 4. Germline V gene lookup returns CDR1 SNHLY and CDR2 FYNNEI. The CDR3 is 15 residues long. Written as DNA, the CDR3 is TGTGCCAGCAGTGGGGGACAGGGGTTTTACAATGAGCAGTTCTTC. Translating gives CASSGGQGFYNEQFF. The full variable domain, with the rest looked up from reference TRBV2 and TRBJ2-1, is EPEVTQTPSHQVTQMGQEVILRCVPISNHLYFYWYRQILGQKVEFLVSFYNNEISEKSEIFDDQFSVERPDGSNFTLKIRSTKLEDSAMYFCASSGGQGFYNEQFFGPGTRLTVL.

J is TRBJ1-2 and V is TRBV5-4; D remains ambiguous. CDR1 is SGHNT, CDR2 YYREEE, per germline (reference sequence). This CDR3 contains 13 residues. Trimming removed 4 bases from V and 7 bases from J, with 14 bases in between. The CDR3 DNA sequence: TGTGCCAGCAGCCGGGTGTCGGGGTCTGGCTACACCTTC. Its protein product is CASSRVSGSGYTF.

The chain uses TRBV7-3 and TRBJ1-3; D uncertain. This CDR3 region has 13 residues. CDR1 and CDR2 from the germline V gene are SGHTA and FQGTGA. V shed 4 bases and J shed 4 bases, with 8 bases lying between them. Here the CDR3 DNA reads TGTGCCAGCAGCTCAGGCGTGGGAAACACCATATATTTT. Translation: CASSSGVGNTIYF.

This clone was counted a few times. The CDR3 loop is CASSQDPGTAYQETQYF. In DNA, the CDR3 is TGTGCCAGCAGCCAAGACCCCGGGACAGCGTACCAAGAGACCCAGTACTTC. V gene TRBV14 combines with J gene TRBJ2-5; TRBD1 matches at 7 bases. The germline gives CDR1 SGHDN, CDR2 FVKESK. J gave up 0 bases and V 0 bases, and 7 bases lay outside the gene matches. The CDR3 runs 17 residues.

As DNA, the CDR3 is TGTGCCAGCAGCTTAGCCGAGACAGGTCGAGAAAAACTGTTTTTT. Translating it yields CASSLAETGREKLFF. This chain uses TRBV7-9 with TRBJ1-4; D might be TRBD1 (6 bases). This CDR3 has 15 amino acids. The germline V gene has CDR1 SEHNR and CDR2 FQNEAQ (reference sequence). V was trimmed by 0 bases and J by 8 bases, leaving 13 bases between them.